The T cell receptor beta chain described here comes from a study of blood T cell repertoires in COVID-19. Study as a whole: Acute and convalescent COVID-19 samples came from the United States, Italy and Spain. T cells, B-cell-depleted T cells, or PBMCs supplied cDNA or gDNA.

CDR3 length equals 13 residues. CDR1 and CDR2 (germline): LNHNV, YYDKDF (reference sequence). V gave up 6 bases and J gave up 0 bases, with 6 bases separating them. The authors' processing: Amplified reference gene primers provided the basis for estimating nucleated cell counts. Measured with immunoSEQ multiplex PCR; TCRdb has only the in-frame clones, and not every one. That table furnishes V, J and clone size, whereas the DNA furnished D and trimming. The data show 100,000 to 150,000 clones, about four fifths seen once. This clonotype was obtained from a man aged 35-49 years with active or convalescent COVID-19. This chain joins TRBV15 and TRBJ1-3; D perhaps matches TRBD1 (6 bases). The sample taken for sequencing was peripheral blood. CDR3 sequence reads: CATRTGSGNTIYF. The CDR3 DNA is TGTGCCACCAGGACAGGCTCTGGAAACACCATATATTTT.